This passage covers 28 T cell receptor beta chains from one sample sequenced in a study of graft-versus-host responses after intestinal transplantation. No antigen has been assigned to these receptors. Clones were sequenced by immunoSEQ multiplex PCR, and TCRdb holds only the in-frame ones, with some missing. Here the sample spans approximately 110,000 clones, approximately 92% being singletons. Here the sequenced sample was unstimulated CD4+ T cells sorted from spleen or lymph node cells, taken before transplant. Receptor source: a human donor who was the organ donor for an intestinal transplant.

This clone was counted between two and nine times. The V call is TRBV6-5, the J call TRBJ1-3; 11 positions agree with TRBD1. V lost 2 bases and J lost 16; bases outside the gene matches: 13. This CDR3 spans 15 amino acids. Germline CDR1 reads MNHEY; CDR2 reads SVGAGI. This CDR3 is CASSYKVGQGEVDYF. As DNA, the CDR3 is TGTGCCAGCAGTTACAAGGTGGGACAGGGGGAGGTTGACTATTTT.

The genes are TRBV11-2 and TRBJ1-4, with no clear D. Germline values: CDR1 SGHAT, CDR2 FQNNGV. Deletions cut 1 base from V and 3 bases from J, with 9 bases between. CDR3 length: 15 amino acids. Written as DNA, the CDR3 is TGTGCCAGCAGCTTAGGCGGTCGGGCTAATGAAAAACTGTTTTTT. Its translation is CASSLGGRANEKLFF.

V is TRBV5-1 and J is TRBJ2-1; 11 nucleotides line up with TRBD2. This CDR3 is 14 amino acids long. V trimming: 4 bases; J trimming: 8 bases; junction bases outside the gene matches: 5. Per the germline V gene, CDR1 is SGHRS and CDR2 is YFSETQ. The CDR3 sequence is CASSRTSGSDEQFF. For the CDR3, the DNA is TGCGCCAGCAGCCGTACTAGCGGGAGTGATGAGCAGTTCTTC.

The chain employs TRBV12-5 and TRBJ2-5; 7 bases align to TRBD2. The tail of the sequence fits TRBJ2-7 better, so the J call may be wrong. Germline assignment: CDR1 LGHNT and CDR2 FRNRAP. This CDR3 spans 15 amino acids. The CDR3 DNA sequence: TGTGCTAGTGGTTTGGGGGGGACTATCTCCTACGAGCAGTACTTC. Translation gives CASGLGGTISYEQYF.

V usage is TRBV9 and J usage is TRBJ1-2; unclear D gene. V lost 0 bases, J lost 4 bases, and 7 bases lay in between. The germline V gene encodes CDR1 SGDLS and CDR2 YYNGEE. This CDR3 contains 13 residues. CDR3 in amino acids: CASSVGGGYGYTF. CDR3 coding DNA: TGTGCCAGCAGCGTAGGTGGCGGCTATGGCTACACCTTC.

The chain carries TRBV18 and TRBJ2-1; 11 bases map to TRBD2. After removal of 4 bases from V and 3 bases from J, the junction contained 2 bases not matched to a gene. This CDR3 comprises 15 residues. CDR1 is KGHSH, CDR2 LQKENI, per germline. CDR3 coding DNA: TGTGCCAGCTCACAAGGACTAGCGGGCTACAATGAGCAGTTCTTC. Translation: CASSQGLAGYNEQFF.

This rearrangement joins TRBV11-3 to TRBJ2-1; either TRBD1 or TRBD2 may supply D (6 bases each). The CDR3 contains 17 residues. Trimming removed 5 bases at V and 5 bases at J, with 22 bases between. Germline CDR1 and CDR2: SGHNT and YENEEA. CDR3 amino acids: CASSVRVGGLVNNEQFF. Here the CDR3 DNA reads TGTGCCAGCAGCGTAAGGGTGGGGGGCCTCGTTAACAATGAGCAGTTCTTC.

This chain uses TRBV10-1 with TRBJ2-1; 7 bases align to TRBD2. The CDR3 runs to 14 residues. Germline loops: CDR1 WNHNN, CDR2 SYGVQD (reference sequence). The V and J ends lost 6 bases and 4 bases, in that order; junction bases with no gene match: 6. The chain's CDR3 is CASSPAGTYNEQFF. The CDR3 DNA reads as TGCGCCAGCAGCCCAGCGGGAACTTACAATGAGCAGTTCTTC.

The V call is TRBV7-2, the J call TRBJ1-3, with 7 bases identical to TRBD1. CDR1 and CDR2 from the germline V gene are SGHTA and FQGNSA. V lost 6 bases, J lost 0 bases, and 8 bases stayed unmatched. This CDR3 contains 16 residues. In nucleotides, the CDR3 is TGTGCCAGCAGGCCTACCGGGACAGTCTCTGGAAACACCATATATTTT. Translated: CASRPTGTVSGNTIYF.

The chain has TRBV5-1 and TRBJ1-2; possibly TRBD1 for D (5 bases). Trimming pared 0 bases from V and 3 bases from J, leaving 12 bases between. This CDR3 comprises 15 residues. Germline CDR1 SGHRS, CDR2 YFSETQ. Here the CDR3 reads CASSLEAGTDYGYTF. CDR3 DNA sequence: TGCGCCAGCAGCTTGGAGGCGGGGACGGACTATGGCTACACCTTC.

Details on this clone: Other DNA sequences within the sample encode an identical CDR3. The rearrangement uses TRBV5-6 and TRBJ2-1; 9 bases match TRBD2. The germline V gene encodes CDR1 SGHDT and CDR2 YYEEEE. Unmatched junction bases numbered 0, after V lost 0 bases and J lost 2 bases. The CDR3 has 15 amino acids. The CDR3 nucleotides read TGTGCCAGCAGCTTGGGACTAGCGGCCTACAATGAGCAGTTCTTC. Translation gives CASSLGLAAYNEQFF.

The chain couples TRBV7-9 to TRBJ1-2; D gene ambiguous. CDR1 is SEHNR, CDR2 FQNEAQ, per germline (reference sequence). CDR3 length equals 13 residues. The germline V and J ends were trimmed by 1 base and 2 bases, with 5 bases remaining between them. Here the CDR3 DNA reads TGTGCCAGCAGCTTAGACGCGAACTATGGCTACACCTTC. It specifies CASSLDANYGYTF.

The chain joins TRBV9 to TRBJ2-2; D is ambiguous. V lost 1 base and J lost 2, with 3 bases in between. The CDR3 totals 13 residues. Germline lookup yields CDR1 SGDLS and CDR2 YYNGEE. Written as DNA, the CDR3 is TGTGCCAGCAGCGTAAAAAACACCGGGGAGCTGTTTTTT. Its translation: CASSVKNTGELFF.

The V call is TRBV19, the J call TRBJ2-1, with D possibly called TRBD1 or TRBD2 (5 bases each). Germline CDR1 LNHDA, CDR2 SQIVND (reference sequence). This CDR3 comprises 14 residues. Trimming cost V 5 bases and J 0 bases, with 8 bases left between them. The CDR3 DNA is TGTGCCAGTAGTGGGACGAGCTCCTACAATGAGCAGTTCTTC. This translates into CASSGTSSYNEQFF.

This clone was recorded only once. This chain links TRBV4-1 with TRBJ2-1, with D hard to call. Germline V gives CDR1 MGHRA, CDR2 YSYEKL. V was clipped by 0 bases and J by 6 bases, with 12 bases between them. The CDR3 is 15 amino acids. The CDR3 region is CASSQELMALNEQFF. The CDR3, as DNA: TGCGCCAGCAGCCAAGAGTTGATGGCACTCAATGAGCAGTTCTTC.

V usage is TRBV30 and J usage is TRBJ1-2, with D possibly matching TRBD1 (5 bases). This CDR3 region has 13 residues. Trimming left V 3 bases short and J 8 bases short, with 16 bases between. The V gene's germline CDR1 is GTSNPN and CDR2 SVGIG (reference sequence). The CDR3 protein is CAWSVLGDLGYTF. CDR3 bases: TGTGCCTGGAGCGTTTTGGGGGATTTAGGCTACACCTTC.

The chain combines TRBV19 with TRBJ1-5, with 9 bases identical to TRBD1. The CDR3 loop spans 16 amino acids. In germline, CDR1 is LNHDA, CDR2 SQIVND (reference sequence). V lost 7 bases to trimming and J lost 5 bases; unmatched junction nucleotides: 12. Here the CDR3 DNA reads TGTGCCAGTAAAACGGACAGGGGATACCCATATCAGCCCCAGCATTTT. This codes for CASKTDRGYPYQPQHF.

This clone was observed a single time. CDR3 sequence (DNA): TGTGCCAGCAGCTTGGCCCCTTTGGGCGAGCAGTACTTC. Amino acids: CASSLAPLGEQYF. The chain recombines TRBV5-4 with TRBJ2-7; no clear D gene. There are 13 residues in the CDR3. V was cut by 0 bases and J by 6 bases, with 10 bases left in between. Germline CDR1 and CDR2: SGHNT and YYREEE (reference sequence).

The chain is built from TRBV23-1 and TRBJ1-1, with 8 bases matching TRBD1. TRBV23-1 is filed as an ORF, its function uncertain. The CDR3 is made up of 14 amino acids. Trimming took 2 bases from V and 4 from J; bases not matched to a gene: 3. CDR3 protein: CASSQDRGGTEAFF. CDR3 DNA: TGCGCCAGCAGTCAAGACAGGGGTGGCACTGAAGCTTTCTTT.

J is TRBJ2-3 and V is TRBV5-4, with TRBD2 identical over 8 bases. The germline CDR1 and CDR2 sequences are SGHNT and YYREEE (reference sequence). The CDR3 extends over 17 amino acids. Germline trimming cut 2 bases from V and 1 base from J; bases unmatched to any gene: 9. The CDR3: CASSFLAGAGGTDTQYF. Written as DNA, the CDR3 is TGTGCCAGCAGCTTTCTAGCGGGTGCCGGGGGCACAGATACGCAGTATTTT.

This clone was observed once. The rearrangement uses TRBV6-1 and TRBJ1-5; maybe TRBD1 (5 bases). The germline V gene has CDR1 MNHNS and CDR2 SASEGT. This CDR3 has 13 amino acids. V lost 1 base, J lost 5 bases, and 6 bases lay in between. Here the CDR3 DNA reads TGTGCCAGCAGTGAAGGGGGACATCAGCCCCAGCATTTT. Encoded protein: CASSEGGHQPQHF.

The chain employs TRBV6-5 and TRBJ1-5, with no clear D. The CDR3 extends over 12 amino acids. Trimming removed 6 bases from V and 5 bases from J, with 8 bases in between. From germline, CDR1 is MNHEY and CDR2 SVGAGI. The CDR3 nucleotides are TGTGCCAGCAGCGGTTTCGATCAGCCCCAGCATTTT. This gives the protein CASSGFDQPQHF.

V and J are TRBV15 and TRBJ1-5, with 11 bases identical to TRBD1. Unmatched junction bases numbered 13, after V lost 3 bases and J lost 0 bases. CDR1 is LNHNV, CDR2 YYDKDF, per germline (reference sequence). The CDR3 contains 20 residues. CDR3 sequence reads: CATSSLSGQGGMYSNQPQHF. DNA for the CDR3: TGTGCCACCAGCAGCTTGTCGGGACAGGGGGGGATGTATAGCAATCAGCCCCAGCATTTT.

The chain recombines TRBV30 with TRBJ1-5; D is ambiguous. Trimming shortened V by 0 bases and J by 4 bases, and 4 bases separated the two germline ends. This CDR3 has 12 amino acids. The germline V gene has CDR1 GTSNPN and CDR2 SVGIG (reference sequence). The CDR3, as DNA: TGTGCCTGGAGTGTATATAATCAGCCCCAGCATTTT. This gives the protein CAWSVYNQPQHF. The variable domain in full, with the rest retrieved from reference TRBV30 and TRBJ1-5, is SQTIHQWPATLVQPVGSPLSLECTVEGTSNPNLYWYRQAAGRGLQLLFYSVGIGQISSEVPQNLSASRPQDRQFILSSKKLLLSDSGFYLCAWSVYNQPQHFGDGTRLSIL.

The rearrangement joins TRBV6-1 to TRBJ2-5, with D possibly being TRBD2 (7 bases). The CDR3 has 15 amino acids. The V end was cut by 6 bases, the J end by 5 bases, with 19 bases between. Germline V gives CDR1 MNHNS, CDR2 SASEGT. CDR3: CASRPPGGGRETQYF. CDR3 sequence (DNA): TGTGCCAGCAGGCCACCCGGCGGGGGCAGGGAGACCCAGTACTTC.

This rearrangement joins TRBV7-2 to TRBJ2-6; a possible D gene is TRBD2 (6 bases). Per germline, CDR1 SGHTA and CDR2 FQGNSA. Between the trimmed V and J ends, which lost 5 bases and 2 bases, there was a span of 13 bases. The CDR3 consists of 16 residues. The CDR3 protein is CASSLYGGAGANVLTF. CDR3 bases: TGTGCCAGCAGCCTATACGGCGGGGCTGGGGCCAACGTCCTGACTTTC.

CDR3 residues: CASSPPALNYGYTF. Here the CDR3 DNA reads TGTGCCAGCAGCCCGCCCGCACTCAACTATGGCTACACCTTC. The chain couples TRBV7-9 to TRBJ1-2; D is undetermined. This CDR3 spans 14 amino acids. The V and J ends lost 5 bases and 2 bases respectively, with 12 bases between them. Looked up from germline, CDR1 is SEHNR and CDR2 is FQNEAQ (reference sequence).

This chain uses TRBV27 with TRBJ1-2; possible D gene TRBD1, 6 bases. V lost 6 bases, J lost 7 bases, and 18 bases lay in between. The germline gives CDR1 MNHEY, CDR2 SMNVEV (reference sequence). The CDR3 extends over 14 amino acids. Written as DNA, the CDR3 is TGTGCCAGCAGGTTGATTGGGGGGCATAGTGGCTACACCTTC. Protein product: CASRLIGGHSGYTF.